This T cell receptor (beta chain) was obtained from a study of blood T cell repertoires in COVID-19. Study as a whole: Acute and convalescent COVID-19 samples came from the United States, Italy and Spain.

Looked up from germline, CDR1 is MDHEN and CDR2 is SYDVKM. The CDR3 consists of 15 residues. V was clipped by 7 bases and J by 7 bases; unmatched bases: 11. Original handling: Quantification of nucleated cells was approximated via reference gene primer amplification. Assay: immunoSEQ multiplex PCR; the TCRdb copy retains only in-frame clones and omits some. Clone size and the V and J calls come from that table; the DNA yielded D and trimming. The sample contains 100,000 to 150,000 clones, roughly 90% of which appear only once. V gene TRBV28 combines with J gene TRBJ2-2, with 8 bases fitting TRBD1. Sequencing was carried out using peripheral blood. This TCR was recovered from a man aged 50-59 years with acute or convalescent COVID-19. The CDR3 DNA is TGTGCCAGCATACAACAACAGGGGGGAGGCGGGGAGCTGTTTTTT. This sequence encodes CASIQQQGGGGELFF.